One T cell receptor (beta chain) is described in this entry. The germline V gene has CDR1 MNHEY and CDR2 SMNVEV (reference sequence). The CDR3 covers 13 residues. With 4 bases clipped from V and 2 bases from J, the junction kept 1 base outside the gene matches. These data belong to a study of blood T cell repertoires in COVID-19. Study-level background: T cells, B-cell-depleted T cells, or PBMCs provided the cDNA or gDNA that served as material.

TCRdb keeps only in-frame clones here, not all; method: immunoSEQ multiplex PCR. This table has 30,000 to 35,000 clones, approximately 90% appearing once. This receptor was obtained from a human donor with active COVID-19. The donor label of this sample is uncertain. The specimen sequenced was peripheral blood. The rearrangement joins TRBV27 to TRBJ2-7; TRBD1 aligns across 8 bases. CDR3: CASSSRGPYEQYF. In DNA form, the CDR3 reads TGTGCCAGCAGTTCCAGGGGGCCCTACGAGCAGTACTTC.